This TCR beta chain was profiled in a study of cytomegalovirus exposure and HLA in healthy donors. Notes on the study in general: Earlier results showed most TCR beta V segments being productive about 90% or about 30% of the time.

CDR3 length equals 15 residues. The germline V gene has CDR1 SEHNR and CDR2 FQNEAQ (reference sequence). Trimming took 1 base from V and 7 from J, leaving 13 bases between them. In the case of this clone: Its specificity is not known.

13 Jbeta primers and 60 Vbeta primers were used for the PCR. Using immunoSEQ multiplex PCR, the repertoire was profiled, and TCRdb retains in-frame clones only, with some absent. Among 160,000 or so clones listed, over 65% were seen once. What was sequenced was PBMCs. V and J are TRBV7-9 and TRBJ1-4; possibly TRBD1 for D (5 bases). This receptor was identified in a woman in her 40s in good health and CMV-seronegative. The CDR3 region has the DNA TGTGCCAGCAGCTTAGGGGGGACTCAGGGTGAAAAACTGTTTTTT. Amino acid sequence: CASSLGGTQGEKLFF.